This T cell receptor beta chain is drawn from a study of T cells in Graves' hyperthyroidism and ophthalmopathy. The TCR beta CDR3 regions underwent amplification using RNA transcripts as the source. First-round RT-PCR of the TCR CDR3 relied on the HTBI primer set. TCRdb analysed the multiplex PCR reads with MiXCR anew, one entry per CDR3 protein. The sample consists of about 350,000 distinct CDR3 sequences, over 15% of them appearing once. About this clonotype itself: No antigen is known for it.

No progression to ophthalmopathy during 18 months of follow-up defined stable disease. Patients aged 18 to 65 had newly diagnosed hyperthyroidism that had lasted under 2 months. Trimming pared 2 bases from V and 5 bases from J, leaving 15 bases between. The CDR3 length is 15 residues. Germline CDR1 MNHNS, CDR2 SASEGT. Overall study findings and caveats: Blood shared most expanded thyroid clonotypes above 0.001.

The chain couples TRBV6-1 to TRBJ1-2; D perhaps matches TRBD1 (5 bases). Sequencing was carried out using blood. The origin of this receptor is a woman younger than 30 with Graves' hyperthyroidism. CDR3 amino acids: CASSERAGLVYGYTF. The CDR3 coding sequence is TGTGCCAGCAGTGAACGGGCAGGGCTCGTTTATGGCTACACCTTC.